This TCR beta chain emerged from a study of T cell responses to AZD1222 COVID-19 vaccine. General study points: Receipt of two AZD1222 doses was followed by a rise in Spike-specific TCR breadth and depth.

As to this clone: Its specificity is unknown.

The ends were cut back, 5 bases at V and 4 bases at J, with 6 bases in the middle. This CDR3 has 11 amino acids. Data came from immunoSEQ multiplex PCR; TCRdb stores just in-frame clones and leaves some out. This repertoire shows 180,000 or so clones, 92% found once; its top ten account for 1.9%. The V gene is TRBV12-3 or TRBV12-4, the J gene TRBJ2-7; D remains unclear. Material: peripheral blood, obtained 28 days after the second AZD1222 dose. This clonotype was obtained from an adult who received the AZD1222 COVID-19 vaccine. CDR3 region: CASSPRYEQYF. The CDR3 bases are TGTGCCAGCAGTCCGAGATACGAGCAGTACTTC.